The T cell receptor beta chain described here comes from a study of PD-L1 blockade in urothelial cancer. Only in-frame clones appear in the TCRdb table, and some are missing; sequencing was by immunoSEQ multiplex PCR. This table holds about 70,000 clones, about nine tenths found once. This clone has a single count. The time point denotes: pretreatment peripheral blood. The clonotype comes from a man between 65 and 80 years old with urothelial cancer. Sequenced material: PBMCs, taken around atezolizumab (anti-PD-L1) treatment.

The CDR3 nucleotides read TGCGCCAGCAGCCTCCGAAGGCAATTAGCTGAGGGCCCAGATACGCAGTATTTT. Residues: CASSLRRQLAEGPDTQYF. The rearrangement uses TRBV4-1 and TRBJ2-3, with D possibly matching TRBD2 (5 bases). Germline V gives CDR1 MGHRA, CDR2 YSYEKL. This CDR3 is 18 amino acids long. V gave up 4 bases and J gave up 4 bases, with 24 bases separating them.